A selection of T cell receptor beta chains follows, all from one sample in a study of spatial heterogeneity in lung cancer. TCRdb ran MiXCR on the 5' RACE reads and lists one entry per CDR3 protein. The sample holds just under 95,000 distinct CDR3 sequences, less than 15% seen once. The material was PBMCs, obtained at surgery. The source of these receptors is a male donor with early-stage non-small cell lung cancer. The CDR3 runs from the conserved cysteine through the conserved F or W. The D gene is left open where the match is weak. Rows may omit the clone size; those that give it use once, few, many or a size class.

>.|.|TRBV27|TRBJ1-3
CASSYSRGSGNTIYF
TGTGCCAGCAGTTACTCCAGGGGCTCTGGAAACACCATATATTTT
>.|.|TRBV2|TRBJ1-4
CASSGGDATNEKLFF
TGTGCCAGCAGCGGGGGAGATGCAACTAATGAAAAACTGTTTTTT
>TRBD1|few|TRBV28|TRBJ2-3
CASRGPRGPGTDTQYF
TGTGCCAGCAGGGGGCCCAGGGGGCCCGGCACAGATACGCAGTATTTT
>TRBD1|.|TRBV29-1|TRBJ2-1
CSAGPTGAYEQFF
TGCAGCGCCGGCCCGACAGGGGCTTATGAGCAGTTCTTC
>.|many|TRBV29-1|TRBJ1-5
CSVGQAGNQPQHF
TGCAGCGTTGGACAGGCTGGCAATCAGCCCCAGCATTTT
>TRBD1|few|TRBV3-1|TRBJ1-1
CASSQGTGGTEAFF
TGTGCCAGCAGCCAAGGGACAGGGGGCACTGAAGCTTTCTTT
>TRBD1|.|TRBV30|TRBJ2-5
CAWILLPGQGHPGETQYF
TGTGCCTGGATCCTTTTGCCGGGACAGGGTCACCCCGGTGAGACCCAGTACTTC
>.|many|TRBV7-9|TRBJ2-7
CASSFLGGEEQYF
TGTGCCAGCAGCTTTCTAGGGGGTGAGGAGCAGTACTTC
>.|.|TRBV4-1|TRBJ2-3
CASSQRPGDMGTDTQYF
TGCGCCAGCAGCCAACGGCCAGGGGATATGGGCACAGATACGCAGTATTTT
>.|many|TRBV12-3/TRBV12-4|TRBJ2-1
CASSLARGQDYNEQFF
TGTGCCAGCAGTTTGGCCAGGGGCCAAGACTACAATGAGCAGTTCTTC
>.|many|TRBV7-8|TRBJ1-2
CASSLAGYYGYTF
TGTGCCAGCAGCTTAGCCGGGTACTATGGCTACACCTTC
>TRBD1|few|TRBV5-6|TRBJ2-1
CASSWAGTGVNNEQFF
TGTGCCAGCAGCTGGGCCGGGACAGGGGTCAACAATGAGCAGTTCTTC
>.|many|TRBV12-3/TRBV12-4|TRBJ2-7
CASSRTDEQYF
TGTGCCAGCAGTCGGACAGACGAGCAGTACTTC
>.|many|TRBV7-2|TRBJ1-2
CASSPGQGMNGYTF
TGTGCCAGCAGCCCTGGCCAGGGGATGAATGGCTACACCTTC
>.|.|TRBV19|TRBJ1-2
CASSSTEVVIGYTF
TGTGCCAGTAGTAGCACAGAAGTGGTTATCGGCTACACCTTC
>TRBD2|.|TRBV12-3/TRBV12-4|TRBJ2-3
CASSLASGVDTQYF
TGTGCCAGCAGTTTAGCCAGCGGGGTGGATACGCAGTATTTT
>TRBD1|many|TRBV10-3|TRBJ2-3
CATQGDRESTDTQYF
TGTGCCACCCAAGGGGACAGGGAAAGCACAGATACGCAGTATTTT
>.|few|TRBV28|TRBJ1-6
CASSLGGGSYNSPLHF
TGTGCCAGCAGTTTAGGAGGGGGCTCCTATAATTCACCCCTCCACTTT
>.|few|TRBV12-3/TRBV12-4|TRBJ2-3
CASVLGGPTDTQYF
TGTGCCAGCGTATTGGGGGGGCCCACAGATACGCAGTATTTT
>TRBD2|many|TRBV20-1|TRBJ2-7
CSARLAGGSRDEQYF
TGCAGTGCAAGACTAGCGGGAGGTAGTAGGGACGAGCAGTACTTC
>.|many|TRBV7-2|TRBJ1-4
CASSLARANNEKLFF
TGTGCCAGCAGCTTAGCGCGGGCGAACAATGAAAAACTGTTTTTT
>.|.|TRBV30|TRBJ2-6
CAWSARRSGANVLTF
TGTGCCTGGAGTGCCAGGCGCTCTGGGGCCAACGTCCTGACTTTC
>TRBD2|.|TRBV10-3|TRBJ2-7
CAISLAGGRSYEQYF
TGTGCCATCAGCTTAGCGGGAGGGCGTTCCTACGAGCAGTACTTC
>.|.|TRBV6-2/TRBV6-3|TRBJ2-1
CASSSDKNEQFF
TGTGCCAGCAGTTCGGACAAGAATGAGCAGTTCTTC
>TRBD1|.|TRBV6-5|TRBJ1-1
CASSPRTGVANTEAFF
TGTGCCAGCAGTCCTCGGACAGGGGTCGCGAACACTGAAGCTTTCTTT
>.|.|TRBV20-1|TRBJ2-7
CSASRTGDNSYEQYF
TGCAGTGCTAGTAGGACGGGCGACAACTCCTACGAGCAGTACTTC
>TRBD2|.|TRBV7-3|TRBJ2-7
CASSPSSGGYEQYF
TGTGCCAGCAGCCCTTCTAGCGGGGGGTACGAGCAGTACTTC
>.|.|TRBV4-1|TRBJ1-2
CASSQEAQEPCTF
TGCGCCAGCAGCCAAGAAGCACAAGAACCGTGCACCTTC